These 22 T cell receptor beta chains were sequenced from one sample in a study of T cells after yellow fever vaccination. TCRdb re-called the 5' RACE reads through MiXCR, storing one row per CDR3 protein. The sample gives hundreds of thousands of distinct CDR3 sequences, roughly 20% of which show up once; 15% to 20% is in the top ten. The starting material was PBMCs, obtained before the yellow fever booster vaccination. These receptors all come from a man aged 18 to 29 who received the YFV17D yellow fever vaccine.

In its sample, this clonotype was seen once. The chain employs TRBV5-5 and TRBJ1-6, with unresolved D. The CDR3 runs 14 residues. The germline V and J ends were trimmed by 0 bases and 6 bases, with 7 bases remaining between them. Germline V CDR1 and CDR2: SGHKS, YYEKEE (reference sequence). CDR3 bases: TGTGCCAGCAGCTTGGCAGACCTTAATTCACCCCTCCACTTT. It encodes CASSLADLNSPLHF.

Here the CDR3 reads CASSFGERNYGYTF. The CDR3, as DNA: TGCGCCAGCAGCTTTGGGGAGCGGAACTATGGCTACACCTTC. The V gene is TRBV5-1, the J gene TRBJ1-2; D is unclear. Trimming took 2 bases from V and 2 from J, leaving 10 bases between them. The CDR3 runs to 14 residues. Germline CDR1 reads SGHRS; CDR2 reads YFSETQ.

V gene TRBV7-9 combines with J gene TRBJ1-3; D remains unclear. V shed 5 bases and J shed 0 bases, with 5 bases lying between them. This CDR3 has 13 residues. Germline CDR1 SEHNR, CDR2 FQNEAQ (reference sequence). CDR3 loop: CASSHFSGNTIYF. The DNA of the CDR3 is TGTGCCAGCAGCCACTTCTCTGGAAACACCATATATTTT.

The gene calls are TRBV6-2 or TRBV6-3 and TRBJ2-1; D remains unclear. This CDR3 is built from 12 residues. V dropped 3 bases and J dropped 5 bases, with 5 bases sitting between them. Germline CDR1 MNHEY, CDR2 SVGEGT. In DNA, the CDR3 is TGTGCCAGCAGTTATCGGGACAATGAGCAGTTCTTC. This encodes CASSYRDNEQFF.

The CDR3: CASSQDGRYRESRTGELFF. For the CDR3, the DNA is TGCGCCAGCAGCCAAGATGGCAGGTACAGGGAATCACGCACCGGGGAGCTGTTTTTT. The chain recombines TRBV4-3 with TRBJ2-2, with a weak D call TRBD1 (6 bases). CDR3 length: 19 residues. V was shortened by 0 bases and J by 4 bases, with 21 bases between the two germline ends. From germline, CDR1 is LGHNA and CDR2 YSLEER.

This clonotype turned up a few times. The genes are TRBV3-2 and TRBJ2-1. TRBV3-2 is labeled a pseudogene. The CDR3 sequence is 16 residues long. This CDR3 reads CASSQDRRGFYNEQFF. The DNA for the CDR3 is TGTGCCAGCAGCCAAGATAGGCGGGGCTTCTACAATGAGCAGTTCTTC.

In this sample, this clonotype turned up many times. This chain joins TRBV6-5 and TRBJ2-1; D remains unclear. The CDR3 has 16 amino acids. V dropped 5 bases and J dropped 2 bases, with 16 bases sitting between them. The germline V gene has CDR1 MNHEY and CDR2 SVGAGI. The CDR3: CASSGREQLAYNEQFF. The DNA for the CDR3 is TGTGCCAGCAGTGGCCGTGAGCAGCTAGCCTACAATGAGCAGTTCTTC.

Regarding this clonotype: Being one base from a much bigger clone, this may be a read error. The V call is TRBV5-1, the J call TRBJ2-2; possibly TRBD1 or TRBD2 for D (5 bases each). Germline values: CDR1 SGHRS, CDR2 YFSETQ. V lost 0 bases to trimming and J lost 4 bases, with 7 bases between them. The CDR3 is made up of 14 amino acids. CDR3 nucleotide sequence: TGCGCCAGCAGCTTGGGAGGGGTCACCGGGGAGCTGTTTTTT. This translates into CASSLGGVTGELFF.

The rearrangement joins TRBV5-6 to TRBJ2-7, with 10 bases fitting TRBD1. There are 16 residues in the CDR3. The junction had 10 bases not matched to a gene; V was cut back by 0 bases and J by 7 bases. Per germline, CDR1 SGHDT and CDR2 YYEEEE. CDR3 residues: CASSLDTTGGLGEQYF. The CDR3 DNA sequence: TGTGCCAGCAGCTTGGATACGACAGGGGGCTTGGGGGAGCAGTACTTC. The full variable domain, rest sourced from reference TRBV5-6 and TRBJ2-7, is DAGVTQSPTHLIKTRGQQVTLRCSPKSGHDTVSWYQQALGQGPQFIFQYYEEEERQRGNFPDRFSGHQFPNYSSELNVNALLLGDSALYLCASSLDTTGGLGEQYFGPGTRLTVT.

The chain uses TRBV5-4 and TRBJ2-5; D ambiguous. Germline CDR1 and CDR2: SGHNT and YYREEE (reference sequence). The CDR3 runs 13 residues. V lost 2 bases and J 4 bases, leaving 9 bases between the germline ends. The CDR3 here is CASSLKFGETQYF. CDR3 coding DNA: TGTGCCAGCAGCTTAAAATTCGGAGAGACCCAGTACTTC.

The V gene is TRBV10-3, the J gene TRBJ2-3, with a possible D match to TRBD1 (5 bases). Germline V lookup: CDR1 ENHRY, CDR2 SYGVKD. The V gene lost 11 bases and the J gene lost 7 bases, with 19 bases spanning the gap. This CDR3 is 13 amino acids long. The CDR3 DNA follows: TGTGCCTCTGGGCTACAGGACACTAATACGCAGTATTTT. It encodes CASGLQDTNTQYF.

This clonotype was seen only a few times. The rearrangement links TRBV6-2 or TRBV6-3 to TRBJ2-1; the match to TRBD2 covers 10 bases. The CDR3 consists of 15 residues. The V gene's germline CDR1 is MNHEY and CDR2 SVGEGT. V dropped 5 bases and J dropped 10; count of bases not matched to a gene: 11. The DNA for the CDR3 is TGTGCCAGCAGTGGGCTAGCGGGGGCCTTGGGGGAGCAGTTCTTC. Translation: CASSGLAGALGEQFF.

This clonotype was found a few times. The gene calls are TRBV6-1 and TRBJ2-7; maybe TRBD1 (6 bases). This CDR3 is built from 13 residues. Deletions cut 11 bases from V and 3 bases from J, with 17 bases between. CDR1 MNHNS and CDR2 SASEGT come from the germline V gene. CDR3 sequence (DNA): TGTGCCGCAAAGAAGGGGGTCCTCTACGAGCAGTACTTC. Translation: CAAKKGVLYEQYF.

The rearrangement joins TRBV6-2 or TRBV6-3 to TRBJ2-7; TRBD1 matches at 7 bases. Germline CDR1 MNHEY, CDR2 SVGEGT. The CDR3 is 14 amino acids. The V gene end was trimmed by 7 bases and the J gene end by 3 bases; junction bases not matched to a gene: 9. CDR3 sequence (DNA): TGTGCCAGCAACCGGGCAGGGGGTCTCTACGAGCAGTACGTC. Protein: CASNRAGGLYEQYV.

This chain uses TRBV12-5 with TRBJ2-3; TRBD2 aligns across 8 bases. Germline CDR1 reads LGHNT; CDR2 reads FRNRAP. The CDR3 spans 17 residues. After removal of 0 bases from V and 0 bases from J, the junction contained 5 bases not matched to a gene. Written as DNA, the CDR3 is TGTGCTAGTGGTTTGGTACCGGGCGGGGGGAGCACAGATACGCAGTATTTT. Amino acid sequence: CASGLVPGGGSTDTQYF. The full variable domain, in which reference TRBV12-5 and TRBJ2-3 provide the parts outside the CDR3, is DARVTQTPRHKVTEMGQEVTMRCQPILGHNTVFWYRQTMMQGLELLAYFRNRAPLDDSGMPKDRFSAEMPDATLATLKIQPSEPRDSAVYFCASGLVPGGGSTDTQYFGPGTRLTVL.

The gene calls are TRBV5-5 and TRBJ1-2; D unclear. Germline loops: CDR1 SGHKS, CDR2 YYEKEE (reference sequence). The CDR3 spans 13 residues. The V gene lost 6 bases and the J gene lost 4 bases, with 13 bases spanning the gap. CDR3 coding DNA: TGTGCCAGCACACCGGCCCTGGCCTATGGCTACACCTTC. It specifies CASTPALAYGYTF.

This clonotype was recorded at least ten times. As DNA, the CDR3 is TGTGCCAGCAGGTGGACAGGGAATGAAAAACTGTTTTTT. Translation: CASRWTGNEKLFF. V usage is TRBV6-2 or TRBV6-3 and J usage is TRBJ1-4; 8 bases are a match to TRBD1. This CDR3 has 13 residues. Looked up from germline, CDR1 is MNHEY and CDR2 is SVGEGT. Trimming at V came to 6 bases and at J to 5 bases, leaving 2 bases not matched to a gene.

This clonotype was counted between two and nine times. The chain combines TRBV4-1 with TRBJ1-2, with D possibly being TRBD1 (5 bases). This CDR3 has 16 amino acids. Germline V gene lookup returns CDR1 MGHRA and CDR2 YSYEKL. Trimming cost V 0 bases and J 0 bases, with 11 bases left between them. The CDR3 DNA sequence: TGCGCCAGCAGCCAAGATAGCCGGGGGACTAACTATGGCTACACCTTC. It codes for CASSQDSRGTNYGYTF.

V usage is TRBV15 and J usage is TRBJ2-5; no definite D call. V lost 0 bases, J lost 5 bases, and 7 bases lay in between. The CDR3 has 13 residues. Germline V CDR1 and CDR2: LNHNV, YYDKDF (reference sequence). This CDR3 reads CATSRDSWETQYF. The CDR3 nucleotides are TGTGCCACCAGCAGAGATTCTTGGGAGACCCAGTACTTC. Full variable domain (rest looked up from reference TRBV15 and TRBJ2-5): DAMVIQNPRYQVTQFGKPVTLSCSQTLNHNVMYWYQQKSSQAPKLLFHYYDKDFNNEADTPDNFQSRRPNTSFCFLDIRSPGLGDTAMYLCATSRDSWETQYFGPGTRLLVL.

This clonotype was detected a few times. CDR3: CSVTGPTEAFF. CDR3 bases: TGCAGCGTTACAGGGCCCACTGAAGCTTTCTTT. This chain links TRBV29-1 with TRBJ1-1; weak D call: TRBD1 (6 bases). This CDR3 contains 11 residues. Trimming removed 5 bases at V and 4 bases at J, with 8 bases between. From germline, CDR1 is SQVTM and CDR2 ANQGSEA.

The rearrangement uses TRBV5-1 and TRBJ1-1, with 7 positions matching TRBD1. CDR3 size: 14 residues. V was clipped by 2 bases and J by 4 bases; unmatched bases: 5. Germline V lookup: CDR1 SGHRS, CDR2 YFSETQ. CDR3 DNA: TGCGCCAGCAGCTTCGGGACAGCGAGCACTGAAGCTTTCTTT. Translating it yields CASSFGTASTEAFF.

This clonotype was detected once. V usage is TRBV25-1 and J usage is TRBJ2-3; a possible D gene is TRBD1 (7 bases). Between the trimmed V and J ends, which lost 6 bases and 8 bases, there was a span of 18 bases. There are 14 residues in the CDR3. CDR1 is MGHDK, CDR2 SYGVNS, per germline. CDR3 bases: TGTGCCAGCAGGCAGGGGGACTCCCCCGGTACGCAGTATTTT. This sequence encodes CASRQGDSPGTQYF.